Reported below is one T cell receptor beta chain. The antigen is undetermined. The PCR used 60 Vbeta and 13 Jbeta primers. The repertoire was sequenced with immunoSEQ multiplex PCR; TCRdb's copy has only in-frame clones and lacks some. Found here are approximately 190,000 clones, 77% of them singletons; the top ten hold 2.1%. At collection, donors were nominally healthy, but unrecorded immune exposures were probable. The sample comes from a study of cytomegalovirus exposure and HLA in healthy donors. Study-level findings and limits: Later findings reportedly placed an Asian-associated ancestry cluster below the roughly 670-donor mean for N-insertions.

Per germline, CDR1 MNHEY and CDR2 SMNVEV (reference sequence). The length of the CDR3 is 14 residues. Trimming took off 7 bases at V and 1 base at J, with 13 bases between the two ends. The origin of this receptor is a young woman in good health and CMV-seropositive. The specimen sequenced was PBMCs. The J gene is TRBJ1-1, the V gene TRBV27, with unresolved D. CDR3 region: CASNLRSGNTEAFF. CDR3 nucleotide sequence: TGTGCCAGCAACCTACGGTCCGGGAACACTGAAGCTTTCTTT.